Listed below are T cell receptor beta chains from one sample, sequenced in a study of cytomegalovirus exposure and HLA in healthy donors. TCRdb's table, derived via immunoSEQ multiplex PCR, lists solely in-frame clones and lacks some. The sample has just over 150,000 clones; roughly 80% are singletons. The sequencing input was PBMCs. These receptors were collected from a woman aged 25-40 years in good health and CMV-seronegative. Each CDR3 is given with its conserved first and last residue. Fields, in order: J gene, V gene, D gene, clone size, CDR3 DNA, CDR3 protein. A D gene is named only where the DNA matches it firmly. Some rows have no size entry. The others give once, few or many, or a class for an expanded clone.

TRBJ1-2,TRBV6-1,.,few,TGTGCCAGCAGTGAAGAAGTAAGGGACATGGCGCTCTATGGCTACACCTTC,CASSEEVRDMALYGYTF
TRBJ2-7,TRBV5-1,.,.,TGCGCCAGCAGCTTGCCAGGGACAAGAGCCAACGAGCAGTACTTC,CASSLPGTRANEQYF
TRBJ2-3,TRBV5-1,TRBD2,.,TGCGCCAGCAGCTTGGGGCCCGGGGGGGGAAGCACAGATACGCAGTATTTT,CASSLGPGGGSTDTQYF
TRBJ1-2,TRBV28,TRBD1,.,TGTGCCAGCTCCAGGACAGGGCTCTATGGCTACACCTTC,CASSRTGLYGYTF
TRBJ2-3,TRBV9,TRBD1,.,TGTGCCAGCAGCAAACGAAGGGGGCTTGGGACAGATACGCAGTATTTT,CASSKRRGLGTDTQYF
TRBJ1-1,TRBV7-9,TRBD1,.,TGTGCCAGCAGCACCTCAGGACAGGGTGAGGCTTTCTTT,CASSTSGQGEAFF
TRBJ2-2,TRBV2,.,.,TGTGCCAGCAGTGCTCGGGCCGGGGAGCTGTTTTTT,CASSARAGELFF
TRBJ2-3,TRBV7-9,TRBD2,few,TGTGCCAGCAGCTTACTTCTAGCGGGGGCGAGGAGAGATACGCAGTATTTT,CASSLLLAGARRDTQYF
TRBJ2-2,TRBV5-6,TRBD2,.,TGTGCCAGCAGCAGTTGGACTAGCGGGGCGGAGGAGCTGTTTTTT,CASSSWTSGAEELFF
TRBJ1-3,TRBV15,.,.,TGTGCCACCAGCAGAGATCCCGGTGGAAACACCATATATTTT,CATSRDPGGNTIYF
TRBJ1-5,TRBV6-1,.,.,TGTGCCAGCAGTGAGGCGGGAAGGGGCAATCAGCCCCAGCATTTT,CASSEAGRGNQPQHF
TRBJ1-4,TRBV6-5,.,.,TGTGCCAGCAGCCGGTGGTTGGCTAATGAAAAACTGTTTTTT,CASSRWLANEKLFF
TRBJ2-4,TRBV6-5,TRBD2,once,TGTGCCAGCAGTCCGGGGGGGAGGGACATTCAGTACTTC,CASSPGGRDIQYF
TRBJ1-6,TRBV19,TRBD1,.,TGTGCCAGTAGTCGCCGCCGGGACAGGGAATGGTCACCCCTCCACTTT,CASSRRRDREWSPLHF
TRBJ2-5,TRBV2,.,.,TGTGCCAGCGGTAGACAGCAAGAGACCCAGTACTTC,CASGRQQETQYF
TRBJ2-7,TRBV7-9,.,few,TGTGCCAGCAGCCCAGAGGACACCTACGAGCAGTACTTC,CASSPEDTYEQYF
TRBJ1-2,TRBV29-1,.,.,TGCAGCGTTTCTGGCAGATTCTATGGCTACACCTTC,CSVSGRFYGYTF
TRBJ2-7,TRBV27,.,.,TGTGCCAGCAGCCTCTCTTGGACAGTCCGGCAGCAGTACTTC,CASSLSWTVRQQYF
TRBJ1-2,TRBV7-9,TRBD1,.,TGTGCCAGCAGTTATCGACAGGGGCCCTCCTATGGCTACACCTTC,CASSYRQGPSYGYTF
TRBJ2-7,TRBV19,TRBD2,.,TGTGCCACTTCGAGGTTAGCGGGGGCCAGTGAGCAGTACTTC,CATSRLAGASEQYF
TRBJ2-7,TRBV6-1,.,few,TGTGCCAGCAGTGGATTGGTCAGGGCCGGTCCTTTCTCCTACGAGCAGTACTTC,CASSGLVRAGPFSYEQYF
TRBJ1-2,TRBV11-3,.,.,TGTGCCAGCAGCTTAGTGCCGGGTTGGAGGCTTCGCTATGGCTACACCTTC,CASSLVPGWRLRYGYTF
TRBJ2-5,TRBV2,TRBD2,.,TGTGCCAGCACTGGGCGACTAGCGGGCGCCGAAACCCAGTACTTC,CASTGRLAGAETQYF
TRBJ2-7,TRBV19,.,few,TGTGCCAGTAGTATAGTTGGTAGCGGCACCTACGAGCAGTACTTC,CASSIVGSGTYEQYF
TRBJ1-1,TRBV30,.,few,TGTGCCTGGAGTGCCACAGGGAACTACCCGATGAACACTGAAGCTTTCTTT,CAWSATGNYPMNTEAFF
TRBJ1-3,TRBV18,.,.,TGTGCCAGCTCAGAAGGGGTGACTGGAAACACCATATATTTT,CASSEGVTGNTIYF
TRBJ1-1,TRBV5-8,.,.,TGTGCCAGCAGCACGTTTATTGGGGCCCGTGAAGCTTTCTTT,CASSTFIGAREAFF
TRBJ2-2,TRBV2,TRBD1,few,TGTGCCAGCAGTGAAAACAGGGGGACCGGGGAGCTGTTTTTT,CASSENRGTGELFF
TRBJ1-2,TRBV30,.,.,TGTGCCTGGAGACGACCCGGCCAGGGTGTGAACTATGGCTACACCTTC,CAWRRPGQGVNYGYTF
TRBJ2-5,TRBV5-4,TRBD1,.,TGTGCCAGCAGCTTGGTGGGACAGGGAACATCCCAAGAGACCCAGTACTTC,CASSLVGQGTSQETQYF
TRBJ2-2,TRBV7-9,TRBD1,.,TGTGCCAGCAGCACCCGGGACAGGGGCACCGGGGAGCTGTTTTTT,CASSTRDRGTGELFF
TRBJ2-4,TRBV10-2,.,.,TGCGCCAGCACCCAGGGGGGTTTTCAAAACATTCAGTACTTC,CASTQGGFQNIQYF
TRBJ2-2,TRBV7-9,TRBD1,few,TGTGCCAGCAGCCCACCGGGACAGGGGAACACCGGGGAGCTGTTTTTT,CASSPPGQGNTGELFF
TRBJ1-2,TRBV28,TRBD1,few,TGTGCCAGCAGTTTGTTCACAGGGGTGTATGGCTACACCTTC,CASSLFTGVYGYTF
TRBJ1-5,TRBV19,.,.,TGTGCCAGTGGGGCGGCCGGGTCTAGCAATCAGCCCCAGCATTTT,CASGAAGSSNQPQHF
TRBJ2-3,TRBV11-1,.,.,TGTGCCAGCAGCTCAGGGCTTACGCAGTATTTT,CASSSGLTQYF
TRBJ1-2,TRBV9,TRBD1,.,TGTGCCAGCAGCCCCCGGGACAGGTCTGATTATAACTATGGCTGGACCTTC,CASSPRDRSDYNYGWTF
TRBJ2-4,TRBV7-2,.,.,TGTGCCAGCACCCTCGGTCTAGGAAGTGTAGCCAAAAACATTCAGTACTTC,CASTLGLGSVAKNIQYF
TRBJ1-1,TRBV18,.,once,TGTGCCAGCTCACCGAGGGAGACTGAAGCTTTCTTT,CASSPRETEAFF
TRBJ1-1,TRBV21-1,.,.,TGTGCCAGCAGCAATCCCCGCAGTCGGGACACTGAAGCTTTCTTT,CASSNPRSRDTEAFF
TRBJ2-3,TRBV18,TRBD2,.,TGTGCCAGCTCACCTAGCGGGGGGGCATATACGCAGTATTTT,CASSPSGGAYTQYF
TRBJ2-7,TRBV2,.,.,TGTGCCAGCAGTGAAGGAGGGTTGATTAGCCTGGAGGTCTTC,CASSEGGLISLEVF